The 8 T cell receptor beta chains below all came from one sample that was sequenced in a study of PD-1 blockade in classical Hodgkin lymphoma. All patients experienced relapse after autologous stem cell transplantation, and brentuximab vedotin exposure was variable. Data came from immunoSEQ multiplex PCR; TCRdb stores just in-frame clones and leaves some out. The table has some 60,000 clones, 85% to 90% seen once. Sequencing used peripheral blood mononuclear cells (PBMCs), obtained at baseline. The receptors shown here come from a human donor with classical Hodgkin lymphoma.

CDR3 sequence: CASSQSGTGLYEQYF. CDR3 in DNA: TGTGCCAGTAGCCAATCCGGGACAGGGCTTTACGAGCAGTACTTC. The chain employs TRBV19 and TRBJ2-7; 9 positions agree with TRBD1. Germline-derived CDR1 and CDR2 are LNHDA and SQIVND (reference sequence). There are 15 residues in the CDR3. With 6 bases clipped from V and 4 bases from J, the junction kept 10 bases outside the gene matches.

The V gene is TRBV5-1, the J gene TRBJ2-5, with D perhaps matching TRBD1 (5 bases). The CDR3 covers 14 residues. V was shortened by 3 bases and J by 0 bases, with 9 bases between the two germline ends. Germline CDR1 reads SGHRS; CDR2 reads YFSETQ. The CDR3 DNA is TGCGCCAGCAGCTCCGCAGGGTACCAAGAGACCCAGTACTTC. Its translation is CASSSAGYQETQYF.

This clone has only one observation. V usage is TRBV25-1 and J usage is TRBJ1-2; 9 nucleotides match TRBD1. The germline gives CDR1 MGHDK, CDR2 SYGVNS. This CDR3 is built from 18 residues. With 1 base clipped from V and 5 bases from J, the junction kept 14 bases outside the gene matches. The CDR3 DNA reads TGTGCCAGCAGTGAATTAGGGACAGGGAACCTGCGAGAGTATGGCTACACCTTC. It codes for CASSELGTGNLREYGYTF.

J is TRBJ1-4 and V is TRBV27; tentative D call: TRBD1 (6 bases). V was cut by 0 bases and J by 2 bases, with 10 bases left in between. The germline V gene has CDR1 MNHEY and CDR2 SMNVEV (reference sequence). This CDR3 spans 16 amino acids. CDR3 protein: CASSLSAGATNEKLFF. CDR3 in DNA: TGTGCCAGCAGTTTATCTGCAGGGGCTACTAATGAAAAACTGTTTTTT.

The chain joins TRBV6-6 to TRBJ1-4; the match to TRBD1 covers 9 bases. From germline, CDR1 is MNHNY and CDR2 SVGAGI (reference sequence). This CDR3 is 15 amino acids long. After removal of 7 bases from V and 5 bases from J, the junction contained 8 bases not matched to a gene. CDR3 coding DNA: TGTGCCAGCAAAAAAACAGGGGGCGAGAATGAAAAACTGTTTTTT. Protein: CASKKTGGENEKLFF.

The rearrangement links TRBV6-1 to TRBJ1-2; D gene unclear. V was trimmed by 1 base and J by 4 bases, leaving 10 bases between them. Per the germline V gene, CDR1 is MNHNS and CDR2 is SASEGT. This CDR3 is built from 14 residues. Written as DNA, the CDR3 is TGTGCCAGCAGTGAAGTGGAGGGCCCCTATGGCTACACCTTC. Translated: CASSEVEGPYGYTF.

A single count supports this clone. V gene TRBV27 combines with J gene TRBJ1-1, with D possibly being TRBD1 (6 bases). The V end lost 4 bases, the J end lost 4 bases, and 13 bases lay between the germline ends. The CDR3 is 14 residues long. Germline V gene sequence: CDR1 MNHEY, CDR2 SMNVEV (reference sequence). As DNA, the CDR3 is TGTGCCAGCAGTTACCACAGGGATAGCACTGAAGCTTTCTTT. Its protein is CASSYHRDSTEAFF.

This sequence joins TRBV10-3 and TRBJ1-2; possible D gene TRBD1, 6 bases. V was trimmed by 6 bases and J by 4 bases, leaving 18 bases between them. The CDR3 covers 15 residues. Germline V gene sequence: CDR1 ENHRY, CDR2 SYGVKD. The CDR3 region has the DNA TGTGCCATCAGCCGGACAGAGATGAGTAGCTATGGCTACACCTTC. Translation gives CAISRTEMSSYGYTF.